This is a list of T cell receptor beta chains from one sample in a study of blood T cells in healthy people across ages. A single record per CDR3 protein comes from TCRdb applying MiXCR to the 5' RACE reads. The table records 1.8 million or so distinct CDR3 sequences, approximately 39% of them present only once. The sample taken for sequencing was blood. These receptors originate from a human donor in good health. Each CDR3 is given with its conserved first and last residue. A D gene is named only where the DNA matches it firmly. Clone size is shown for a subset of rows, as once, few, many or a class of expanded clone.

TGTGCCAGCAGTTATCTTCCTGATCGGGGTTCCTACGAGCAGTACTTC | CASSYLPDRGSYEQYF | - | TRBJ2-7 | - | TRBV6-2/TRBV6-3
TGCAGTGGTACCCACTCCCGTGATTCACCCCTCCACTTT | CSGTHSRDSPLHF | - | TRBJ1-6 | few | TRBV20-1
TGTGCCAGCAGTTACGAAGAGTACAATGAGCAGTTCTTC | CASSYEEYNEQFF | - | TRBJ2-1 | many | TRBV6-2/TRBV6-3
TGTGCCAGCAGCTCCCCCTCGGCGAGGAACACAGATACGCAGTATTTT | CASSSPSARNTDTQYF | - | TRBJ2-3 | - | TRBV12-3/TRBV12-4
TGCGTCAGCAGTCCGCTAGCGGGGGGGGCCTACGAGCAGTACTTC | CVSSPLAGGAYEQYF | TRBD2 | TRBJ2-7 | few | TRBV4-1
TGCAGTGCCGTACAGGGGGCGAGAGATGGCTACACCTTC | CSAVQGARDGYTF | TRBD1 | TRBJ1-2 | - | TRBV20-1
TGTGCCATCCCCCGAGCTGACTATGGCTACACCTTC | CAIPRADYGYTF | - | TRBJ1-2 | few | TRBV10-3
TGCGCCAGCAGCCAAGATGGGAGCGGGGGACGAGAGCAGTACTTC | CASSQDGSGGREQYF | TRBD2 | TRBJ2-7 | - | TRBV4-1
TGCAGTGCTGAACAGTGGACAGGTGAAGCTTTCTTT | CSAEQWTGEAFF | TRBD1 | TRBJ1-1 | - | TRBV20-1
TGTGCCAGCAGCCCCGGGGACAGGATGGGGGGCTACACCTTC | CASSPGDRMGGYTF | TRBD1 | TRBJ1-2 | - | TRBV9
TGTGCCAGCAGCCGACAGTGCAATGAGCAGTTCTTC | CASSRQCNEQFF | - | TRBJ2-1 | once | TRBV7-9
TGCGCCAGCAGCTTGGGCACAGGGGGCGAGGCGGCCTACGAGCAGTACTTC | CASSLGTGGEAAYEQYF | TRBD1 | TRBJ2-7 | - | TRBV5-1